The 9 T cell receptor beta chains listed next were all sequenced from one sample in a study of cytomegalovirus exposure and HLA in healthy donors. Primers: 60 Vbeta forward and 13 Jbeta reverse. TCRdb's table, derived via immunoSEQ multiplex PCR, lists solely in-frame clones and lacks some. The table shows more than 100,000 clones, with roughly 9.6% occurring only once. Sequencing was carried out using PBMCs. These receptors originate from a middle-aged woman in good health and CMV-seropositive.

This clone was seen a few times. The same CDR3 can be traced to other DNA sequences in this sample. This chain joins TRBV5-4 and TRBJ1-3; weak D call: TRBD1 (6 bases). Germline lookup yields CDR1 SGHNT and CDR2 YYREEE (reference sequence). CDR3 size: 14 residues. Deletions cut 4 bases from V and 0 bases from J, with 8 bases between. The CDR3: CASSLDSSGNTIYF. The CDR3 DNA is TGTGCCAGCAGCCTGGACAGCTCTGGAAACACCATATATTTT.

CDR3 loop: CASSRGMNTEAFF. In DNA form, the CDR3 reads TGTGCCAGCAGCCGCGGGATGAACACTGAAGCTTTCTTT. The chain combines TRBV7-9 with TRBJ1-1; D unclear. CDR1 is SEHNR, CDR2 FQNEAQ, per germline (reference sequence). The CDR3 spans 13 residues. Trimming removed 5 bases at V and 0 bases at J, with 7 bases between.

This clone was observed a handful of times. This rearrangement joins TRBV5-4 to TRBJ2-3; 12 bases align to TRBD2. V lost 3 bases, J lost 3 bases, and 2 bases stayed unmatched. This CDR3 is built from 15 residues. Germline lookup yields CDR1 SGHNT and CDR2 YYREEE (reference sequence). The CDR3 DNA is TGTGCCAGCAGCTCAGGGACTAGCGGGACAGATACGCAGTATTTT. Its translation is CASSSGTSGTDTQYF. Filled out from reference TRBV5-4 and TRBJ2-3, the complete variable domain reads ETGVTQSPTHLIKTRGQQVTLRCSSQSGHNTVSWYQQALGQGPQFIFQYYREEENGRGNFPPRFSGLQFPNYSSELNVNALELDDSALYLCASSSGTSGTDTQYFGPGTRLTVL.

This clone was found a few times. This sequence joins TRBV5-1 and TRBJ1-4; TRBD1 aligns across 7 bases. Germline lookup yields CDR1 SGHRS and CDR2 YFSETQ. The V segment lost 0 bases and the J segment 2 bases; nucleotides outside the gene matches: 4. The CDR3 totals 16 residues. The CDR3 spells CASSLGQGVTNEKLFF. CDR3 DNA: TGCGCCAGCAGCTTGGGGCAGGGGGTGACTAATGAAAAACTGTTTTTT.

This clone was counted between two and nine times. The gene calls are TRBV5-1 and TRBJ1-1; D remains ambiguous. This CDR3 contains 15 residues. Germline loops: CDR1 SGHRS, CDR2 YFSETQ. The germline V and J ends were trimmed by 5 bases and 3 bases, with 17 bases remaining between them. CDR3 sequence reads: CASSPTTGRDTEAFF. Written as DNA, the CDR3 is TGCGCCAGCAGTCCTACGACGGGAAGAGACACTGAAGCTTTCTTT.

This clone was observed a few times. The rearrangement uses TRBV18 and TRBJ2-2; no clear D gene. The germline V gene has CDR1 KGHSH and CDR2 LQKENI. V gave up 5 bases and J gave up 6 bases, with 7 bases separating them. CDR3 size: 12 residues. This CDR3 is CASSIRSGELFF. Here the CDR3 DNA reads TGTGCCAGCTCAATTCGGTCCGGGGAGCTGTTTTTT.

Only a few counts were recorded for this clone. The gene calls are TRBV5-1 and TRBJ2-7, with 11 bases aligning to TRBD1. CDR3 length: 15 residues. CDR1 is SGHRS and CDR2 is YFSETQ in the germline V gene. Trimming at V came to 4 bases and at J to 5 bases, leaving 8 bases not matched to a gene. The CDR3 loop is CASSNRDRGINEQYF. As DNA, the CDR3 is TGCGCCAGCAGCAACCGGGACAGGGGGATCAACGAGCAGTACTTC. The full variable domain, its missing parts supplied by reference TRBV5-1 and TRBJ2-7, is KAGVTQTPRYLIKTRGQQVTLSCSPISGHRSVSWYQQTPGQGLQFLFEYFSETQRNKGNFPGRFSGRQFSNSRSEMNVSTLELGDSALYLCASSNRDRGINEQYFGPGTRLTVT.

CDR3 in amino acids: CASSPLSVNEKLFF. CDR3 sequence (DNA): TGTGCCAGCTCACCACTCTCGGTAAATGAAAAACTGTTTTTT. The rearrangement joins TRBV18 to TRBJ1-4; D unresolved. The germline V gene has CDR1 KGHSH and CDR2 LQKENI. Deletions cut 1 base from V and 5 bases from J, with 8 bases between. The CDR3 is 14 amino acids.

The rearrangement links TRBV7-2 to TRBJ2-7; D call uncertain. The ends were cut back, 5 bases at V and 0 bases at J, with 8 bases in the middle. CDR1 and CDR2 from the germline V gene are SGHTA and FQGNSA. This CDR3 is 13 amino acids long. Here the CDR3 reads CASSPSSSYEQYF. CDR3 bases: TGTGCCAGCAGCCCGTCGAGCTCCTACGAGCAGTACTTC.